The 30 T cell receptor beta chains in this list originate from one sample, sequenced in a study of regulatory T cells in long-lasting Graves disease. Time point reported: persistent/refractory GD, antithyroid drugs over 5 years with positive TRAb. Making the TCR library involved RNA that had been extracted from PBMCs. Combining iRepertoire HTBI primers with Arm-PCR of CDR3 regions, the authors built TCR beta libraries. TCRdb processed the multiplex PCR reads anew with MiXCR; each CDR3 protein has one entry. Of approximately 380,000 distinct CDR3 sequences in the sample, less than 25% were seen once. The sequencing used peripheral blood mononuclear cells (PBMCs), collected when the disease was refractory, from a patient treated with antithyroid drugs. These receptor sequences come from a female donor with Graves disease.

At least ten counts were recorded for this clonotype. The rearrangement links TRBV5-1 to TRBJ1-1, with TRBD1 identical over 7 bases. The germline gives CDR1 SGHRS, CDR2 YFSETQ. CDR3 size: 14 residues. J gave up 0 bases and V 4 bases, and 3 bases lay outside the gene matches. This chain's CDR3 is CASSPDRVNTEAFF. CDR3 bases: TGCGCCAGCAGCCCCGACAGGGTGAACACTGAAGCTTTCTTT. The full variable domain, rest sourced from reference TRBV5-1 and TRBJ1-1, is KAGVTQTPRYLIKTRGQQVTLSCSPISGHRSVSWYQQTPGQGLQFLFEYFSETQRNKGNFPGRFSGRQFSNSRSEMNVSTLELGDSALYLCASSPDRVNTEAFFGQGTRLTVV.

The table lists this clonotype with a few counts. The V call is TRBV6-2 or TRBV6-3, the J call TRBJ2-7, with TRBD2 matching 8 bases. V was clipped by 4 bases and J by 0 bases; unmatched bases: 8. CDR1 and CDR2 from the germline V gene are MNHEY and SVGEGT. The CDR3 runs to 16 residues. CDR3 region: CASSSPPAGVSYEQYF. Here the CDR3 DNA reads TGTGCCAGCAGTTCCCCCCCAGCGGGGGTCTCCTACGAGCAGTACTTC.

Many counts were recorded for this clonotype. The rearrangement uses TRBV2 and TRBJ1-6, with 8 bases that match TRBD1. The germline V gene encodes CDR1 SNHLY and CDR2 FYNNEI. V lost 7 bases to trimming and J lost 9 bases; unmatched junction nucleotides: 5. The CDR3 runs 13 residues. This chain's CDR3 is CASKPTGGSPLHF. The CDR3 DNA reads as TGTGCCAGCAAACCAACAGGGGGTTCACCCCTCCACTTT.

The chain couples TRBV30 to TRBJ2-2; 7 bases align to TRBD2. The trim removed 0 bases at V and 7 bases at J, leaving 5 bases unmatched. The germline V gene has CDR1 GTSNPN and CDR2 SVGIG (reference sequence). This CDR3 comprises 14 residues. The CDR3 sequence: CAWSVLSGGGELFF. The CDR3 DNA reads TGTGCCTGGAGTGTACTCTCGGGAGGCGGGGAGCTGTTTTTT.

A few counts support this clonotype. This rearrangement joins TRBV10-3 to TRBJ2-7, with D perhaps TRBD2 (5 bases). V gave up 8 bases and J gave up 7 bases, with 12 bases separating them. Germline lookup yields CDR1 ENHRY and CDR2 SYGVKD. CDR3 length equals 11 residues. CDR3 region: CAILFRGEQYF. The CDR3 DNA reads TGTGCCATCTTGTTCAGAGGGGAGCAGTACTTC.

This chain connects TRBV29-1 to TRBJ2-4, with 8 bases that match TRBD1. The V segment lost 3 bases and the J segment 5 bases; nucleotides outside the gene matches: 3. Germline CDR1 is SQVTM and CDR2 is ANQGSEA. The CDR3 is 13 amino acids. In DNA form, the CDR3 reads TGCAGCGTTGAGACAGGGGTCGAAAACATTCAGTACTTC. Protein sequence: CSVETGVENIQYF.

The CDR3 loop reads CASSSRQKVASGTNTGELFF. DNA of the CDR3: TGTGCCAGCAGCTCCCGACAAAAAGTGGCTAGCGGGACGAACACCGGGGAGCTGTTTTTT. The chain has TRBV7-2 and TRBJ2-2; TRBD2 aligns across 9 bases. The germline CDR1 and CDR2 sequences are SGHTA and FQGNSA. The CDR3 is 20 residues long. The V and J ends lost 4 bases and 0 bases, in that order; junction bases with no gene match: 15. The entire variable domain, with the rest obtained from reference TRBV7-2 and TRBJ2-2, is as follows: GAGVSQSPSNKVTEKGKDVELRCDPISGHTALYWYRQSLGQGLEFLIYFQGNSAPDKSGLPSDRFSAERTGGSVSTLTIQRTQQEDSAVYLCASSSRQKVASGTNTGELFFGEGSRLTVL.

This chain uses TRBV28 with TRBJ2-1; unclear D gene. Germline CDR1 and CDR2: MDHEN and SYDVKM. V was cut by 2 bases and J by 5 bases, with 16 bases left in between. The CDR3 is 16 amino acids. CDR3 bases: TGTGCCAGCAGTTTACCACCGAATCGGAACAACAATGAGCAGTTCTTC. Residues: CASSLPPNRNNNEQFF.

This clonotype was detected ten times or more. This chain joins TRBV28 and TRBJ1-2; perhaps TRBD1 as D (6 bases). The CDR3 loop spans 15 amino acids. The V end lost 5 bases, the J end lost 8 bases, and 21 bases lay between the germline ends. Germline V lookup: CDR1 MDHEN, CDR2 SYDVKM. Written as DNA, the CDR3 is TGTGCCAGCAGTACCCCCGGACAGTTGGGTATGGGCTACACCTTC. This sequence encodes CASSTPGQLGMGYTF.

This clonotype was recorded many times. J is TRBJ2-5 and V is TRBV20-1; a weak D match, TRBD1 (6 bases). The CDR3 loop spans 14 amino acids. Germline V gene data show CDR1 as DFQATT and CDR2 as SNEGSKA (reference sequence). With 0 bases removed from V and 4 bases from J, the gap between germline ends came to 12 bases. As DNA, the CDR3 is TGCAGTGCTAGAGAGCCAGGGGCCGGAGAGACCCAGTACTTC. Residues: CSAREPGAGETQYF.

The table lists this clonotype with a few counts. CDR3 DNA sequence: TGTGCCAGCAGTTTAACGGGGCTTGACGGGGAGCTGTTTTTT. Encoded protein: CASSLTGLDGELFF. This chain joins TRBV27 and TRBJ2-2; D possibly matches TRBD1 or TRBD2 (5 bases each). This CDR3 has 14 amino acids. The germline gives CDR1 MNHEY, CDR2 SMNVEV (reference sequence). V was shortened by 2 bases and J by 7 bases, with 11 bases between the two germline ends.

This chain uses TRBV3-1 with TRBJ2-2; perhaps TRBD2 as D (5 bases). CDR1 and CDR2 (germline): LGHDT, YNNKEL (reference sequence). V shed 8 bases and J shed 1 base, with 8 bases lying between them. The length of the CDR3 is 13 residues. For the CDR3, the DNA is TGTGCCAGCGGGAGTTGGAACACCGGGGAGCTGTTTTTT. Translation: CASGSWNTGELFF.

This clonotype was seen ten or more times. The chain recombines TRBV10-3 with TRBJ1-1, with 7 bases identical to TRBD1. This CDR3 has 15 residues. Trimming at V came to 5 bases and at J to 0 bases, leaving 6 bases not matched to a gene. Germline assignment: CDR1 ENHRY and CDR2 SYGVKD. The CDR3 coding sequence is TGTGCCATCAGTCTACAGGGGACGGTGAACACTGAAGCTTTCTTT. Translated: CAISLQGTVNTEAFF.

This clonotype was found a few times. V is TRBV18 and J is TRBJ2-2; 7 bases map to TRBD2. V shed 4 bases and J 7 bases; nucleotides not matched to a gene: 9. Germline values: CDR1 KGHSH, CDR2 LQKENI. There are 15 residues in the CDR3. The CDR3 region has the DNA TGTGCCAGCTCACTCAAACCGAGCGGGGACGGGGAGCTGTTTTTT. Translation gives CASSLKPSGDGELFF.

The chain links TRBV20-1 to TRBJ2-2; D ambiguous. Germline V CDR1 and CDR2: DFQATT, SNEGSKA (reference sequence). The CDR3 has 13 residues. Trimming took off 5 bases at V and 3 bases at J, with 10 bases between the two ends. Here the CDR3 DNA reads TGCAGTGCTCGAAGAGGCTACACCGGGGAGCTGTTTTTT. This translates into CSARRGYTGELFF.

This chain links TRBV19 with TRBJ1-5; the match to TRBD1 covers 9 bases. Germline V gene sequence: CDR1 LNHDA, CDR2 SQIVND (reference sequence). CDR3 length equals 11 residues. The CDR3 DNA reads TGTGGAACAGGGGGCAGCCAGCCCCAGCATTTT. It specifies CGTGGSQPQHF. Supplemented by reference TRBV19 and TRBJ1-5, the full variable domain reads DGGITQSPKYLFRKEGQNVTLSCEQNLNHDAMYWYRQDPGQGLRLIYYSQIVNDFQKGDIAEGYSVSREKKESFPLTVTSAQKNPTAFYLCGTGGSQPQHFGDGTRLSIL.

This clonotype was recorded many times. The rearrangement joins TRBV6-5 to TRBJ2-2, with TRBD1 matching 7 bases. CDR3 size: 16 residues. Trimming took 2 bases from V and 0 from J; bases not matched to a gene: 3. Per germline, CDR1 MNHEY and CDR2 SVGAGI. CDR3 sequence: CASSYRGQPNTGELFF. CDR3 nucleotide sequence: TGTGCCAGCAGTTACCGGGGACAGCCGAACACCGGGGAGCTGTTTTTT.

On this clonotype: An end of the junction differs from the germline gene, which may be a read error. CDR3 in DNA: TGTGCCAGCAGGATACAGGGCTACGAGCGGTACTTC. Protein: CASRIQGYERYF. V usage is TRBV5-5 and J usage is TRBJ2-7; a weak D match, TRBD1 (6 bases). This CDR3 comprises 12 residues. Germline V gives CDR1 SGHKS, CDR2 YYEKEE (reference sequence). The complete variable domain, with remaining parts taken from reference TRBV5-5 and TRBJ2-7, reads DAGVTQSPTHLIKTRGQQVTLRCSPISGHKSVSWYQQVLGQGPQFIFQYYEKEERGRGNFPDRFSARQFPNYSSELNVNALLLGDSALYLCASRIQGYERYFGPGTRLTVT.

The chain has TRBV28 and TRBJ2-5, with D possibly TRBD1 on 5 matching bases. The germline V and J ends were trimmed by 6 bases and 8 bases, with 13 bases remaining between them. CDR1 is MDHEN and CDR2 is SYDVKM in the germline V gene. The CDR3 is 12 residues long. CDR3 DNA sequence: TGTGCCAGCAGACAGGCGATGGAAACCCAGTACTTC. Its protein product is CASRQAMETQYF. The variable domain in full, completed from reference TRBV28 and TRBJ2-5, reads DVKVTQSSRYLVKRTGEKVFLECVQDMDHENMFWYRQDPGLGLRLIYFSYDVKMKEKGDIPEGYSVSREKKERFSLILESASTNQTSMYLCASRQAMETQYFGPGTRLLVL.

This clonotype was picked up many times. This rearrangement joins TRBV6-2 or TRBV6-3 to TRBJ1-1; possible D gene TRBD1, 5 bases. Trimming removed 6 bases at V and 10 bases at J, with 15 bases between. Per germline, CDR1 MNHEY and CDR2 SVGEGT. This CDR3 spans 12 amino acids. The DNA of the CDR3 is TGTGCCAGCAGGATAGGGACCGGGAGAGCTTTCTTT. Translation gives CASRIGTGRAFF.

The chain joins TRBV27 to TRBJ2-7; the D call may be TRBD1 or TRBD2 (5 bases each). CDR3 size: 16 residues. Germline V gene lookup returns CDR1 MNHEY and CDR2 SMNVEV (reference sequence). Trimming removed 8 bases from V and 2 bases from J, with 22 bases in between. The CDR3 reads CASGSYSGPNPYEQYF. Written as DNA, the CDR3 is TGTGCCAGCGGATCTTATTCGGGACCCAACCCCTACGAGCAGTACTTC.

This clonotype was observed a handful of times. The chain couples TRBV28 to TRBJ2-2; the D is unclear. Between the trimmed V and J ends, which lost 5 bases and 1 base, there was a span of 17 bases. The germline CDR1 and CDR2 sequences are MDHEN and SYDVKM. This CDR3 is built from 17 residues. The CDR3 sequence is CASSPTHMGKNTGELFF. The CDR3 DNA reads TGTGCCAGCAGTCCGACCCATATGGGAAAGAACACCGGGGAGCTGTTTTTT.

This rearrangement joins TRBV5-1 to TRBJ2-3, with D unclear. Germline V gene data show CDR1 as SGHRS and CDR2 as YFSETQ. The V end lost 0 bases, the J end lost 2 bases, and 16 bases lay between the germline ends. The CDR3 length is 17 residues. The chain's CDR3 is CASSLGPDRANTDTQYF. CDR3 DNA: TGCGCCAGCAGCTTGGGACCGGACCGGGCTAACACAGATACGCAGTATTTT.

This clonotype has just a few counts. CDR3 DNA sequence: TGTGCCAGCAGTAACTACGCGCTAGGGTCTGGGGCCAACGTCCTGACTTTC. Protein: CASSNYALGSGANVLTF. The rearrangement uses TRBV6-2 or TRBV6-3 and TRBJ2-6; D gene ambiguous. Germline loops: CDR1 MNHEY, CDR2 SVGEGT. Trimming removed 5 bases at V and 1 base at J, with 15 bases between. CDR3 size: 17 residues.

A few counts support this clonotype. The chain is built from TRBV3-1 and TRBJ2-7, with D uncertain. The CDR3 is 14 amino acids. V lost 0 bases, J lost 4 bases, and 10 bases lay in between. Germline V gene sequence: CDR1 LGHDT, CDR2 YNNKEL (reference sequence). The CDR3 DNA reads TGTGCCAGCAGCCAAGATTTGGCAACTTACGAGCAGTACTTC. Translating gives CASSQDLATYEQYF.

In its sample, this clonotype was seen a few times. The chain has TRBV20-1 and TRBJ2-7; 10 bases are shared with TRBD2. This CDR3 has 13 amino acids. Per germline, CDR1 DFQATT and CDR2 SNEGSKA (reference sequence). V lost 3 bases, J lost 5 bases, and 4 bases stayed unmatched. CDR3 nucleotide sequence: TGCAGTGCTAGGGGTCTAGCGGGAGACGAGCAGTACTTC. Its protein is CSARGLAGDEQYF.

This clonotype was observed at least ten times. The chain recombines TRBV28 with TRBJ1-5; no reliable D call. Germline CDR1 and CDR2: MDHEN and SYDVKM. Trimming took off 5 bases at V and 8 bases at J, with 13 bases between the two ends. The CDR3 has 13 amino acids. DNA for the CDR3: TGTGCCAGCAGTAGAGGCCGGTGGGAGCCCCAGCATTTT. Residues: CASSRGRWEPQHF.

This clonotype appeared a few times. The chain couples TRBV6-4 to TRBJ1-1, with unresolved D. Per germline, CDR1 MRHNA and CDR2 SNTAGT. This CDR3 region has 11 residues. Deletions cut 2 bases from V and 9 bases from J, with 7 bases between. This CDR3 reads CASSDGSQAFF. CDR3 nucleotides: TGTGCCAGCAGTGACGGGAGCCAAGCTTTCTTT.

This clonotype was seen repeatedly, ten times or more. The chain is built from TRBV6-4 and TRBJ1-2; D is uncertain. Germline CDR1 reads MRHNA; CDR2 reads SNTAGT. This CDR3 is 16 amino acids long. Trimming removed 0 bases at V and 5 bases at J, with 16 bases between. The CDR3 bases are TGTGCCAGCAGTGACTCTAGTGCAGGCGAGCGGTATGGCTACACCTTC. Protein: CASSDSSAGERYGYTF.

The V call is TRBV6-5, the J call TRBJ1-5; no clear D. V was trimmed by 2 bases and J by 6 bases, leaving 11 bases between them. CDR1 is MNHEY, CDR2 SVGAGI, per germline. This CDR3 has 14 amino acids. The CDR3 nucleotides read TGTGCCAGCAGTTACAGGGAAGTCGGTCAGCCCCAGCATTTT. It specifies CASSYREVGQPQHF.